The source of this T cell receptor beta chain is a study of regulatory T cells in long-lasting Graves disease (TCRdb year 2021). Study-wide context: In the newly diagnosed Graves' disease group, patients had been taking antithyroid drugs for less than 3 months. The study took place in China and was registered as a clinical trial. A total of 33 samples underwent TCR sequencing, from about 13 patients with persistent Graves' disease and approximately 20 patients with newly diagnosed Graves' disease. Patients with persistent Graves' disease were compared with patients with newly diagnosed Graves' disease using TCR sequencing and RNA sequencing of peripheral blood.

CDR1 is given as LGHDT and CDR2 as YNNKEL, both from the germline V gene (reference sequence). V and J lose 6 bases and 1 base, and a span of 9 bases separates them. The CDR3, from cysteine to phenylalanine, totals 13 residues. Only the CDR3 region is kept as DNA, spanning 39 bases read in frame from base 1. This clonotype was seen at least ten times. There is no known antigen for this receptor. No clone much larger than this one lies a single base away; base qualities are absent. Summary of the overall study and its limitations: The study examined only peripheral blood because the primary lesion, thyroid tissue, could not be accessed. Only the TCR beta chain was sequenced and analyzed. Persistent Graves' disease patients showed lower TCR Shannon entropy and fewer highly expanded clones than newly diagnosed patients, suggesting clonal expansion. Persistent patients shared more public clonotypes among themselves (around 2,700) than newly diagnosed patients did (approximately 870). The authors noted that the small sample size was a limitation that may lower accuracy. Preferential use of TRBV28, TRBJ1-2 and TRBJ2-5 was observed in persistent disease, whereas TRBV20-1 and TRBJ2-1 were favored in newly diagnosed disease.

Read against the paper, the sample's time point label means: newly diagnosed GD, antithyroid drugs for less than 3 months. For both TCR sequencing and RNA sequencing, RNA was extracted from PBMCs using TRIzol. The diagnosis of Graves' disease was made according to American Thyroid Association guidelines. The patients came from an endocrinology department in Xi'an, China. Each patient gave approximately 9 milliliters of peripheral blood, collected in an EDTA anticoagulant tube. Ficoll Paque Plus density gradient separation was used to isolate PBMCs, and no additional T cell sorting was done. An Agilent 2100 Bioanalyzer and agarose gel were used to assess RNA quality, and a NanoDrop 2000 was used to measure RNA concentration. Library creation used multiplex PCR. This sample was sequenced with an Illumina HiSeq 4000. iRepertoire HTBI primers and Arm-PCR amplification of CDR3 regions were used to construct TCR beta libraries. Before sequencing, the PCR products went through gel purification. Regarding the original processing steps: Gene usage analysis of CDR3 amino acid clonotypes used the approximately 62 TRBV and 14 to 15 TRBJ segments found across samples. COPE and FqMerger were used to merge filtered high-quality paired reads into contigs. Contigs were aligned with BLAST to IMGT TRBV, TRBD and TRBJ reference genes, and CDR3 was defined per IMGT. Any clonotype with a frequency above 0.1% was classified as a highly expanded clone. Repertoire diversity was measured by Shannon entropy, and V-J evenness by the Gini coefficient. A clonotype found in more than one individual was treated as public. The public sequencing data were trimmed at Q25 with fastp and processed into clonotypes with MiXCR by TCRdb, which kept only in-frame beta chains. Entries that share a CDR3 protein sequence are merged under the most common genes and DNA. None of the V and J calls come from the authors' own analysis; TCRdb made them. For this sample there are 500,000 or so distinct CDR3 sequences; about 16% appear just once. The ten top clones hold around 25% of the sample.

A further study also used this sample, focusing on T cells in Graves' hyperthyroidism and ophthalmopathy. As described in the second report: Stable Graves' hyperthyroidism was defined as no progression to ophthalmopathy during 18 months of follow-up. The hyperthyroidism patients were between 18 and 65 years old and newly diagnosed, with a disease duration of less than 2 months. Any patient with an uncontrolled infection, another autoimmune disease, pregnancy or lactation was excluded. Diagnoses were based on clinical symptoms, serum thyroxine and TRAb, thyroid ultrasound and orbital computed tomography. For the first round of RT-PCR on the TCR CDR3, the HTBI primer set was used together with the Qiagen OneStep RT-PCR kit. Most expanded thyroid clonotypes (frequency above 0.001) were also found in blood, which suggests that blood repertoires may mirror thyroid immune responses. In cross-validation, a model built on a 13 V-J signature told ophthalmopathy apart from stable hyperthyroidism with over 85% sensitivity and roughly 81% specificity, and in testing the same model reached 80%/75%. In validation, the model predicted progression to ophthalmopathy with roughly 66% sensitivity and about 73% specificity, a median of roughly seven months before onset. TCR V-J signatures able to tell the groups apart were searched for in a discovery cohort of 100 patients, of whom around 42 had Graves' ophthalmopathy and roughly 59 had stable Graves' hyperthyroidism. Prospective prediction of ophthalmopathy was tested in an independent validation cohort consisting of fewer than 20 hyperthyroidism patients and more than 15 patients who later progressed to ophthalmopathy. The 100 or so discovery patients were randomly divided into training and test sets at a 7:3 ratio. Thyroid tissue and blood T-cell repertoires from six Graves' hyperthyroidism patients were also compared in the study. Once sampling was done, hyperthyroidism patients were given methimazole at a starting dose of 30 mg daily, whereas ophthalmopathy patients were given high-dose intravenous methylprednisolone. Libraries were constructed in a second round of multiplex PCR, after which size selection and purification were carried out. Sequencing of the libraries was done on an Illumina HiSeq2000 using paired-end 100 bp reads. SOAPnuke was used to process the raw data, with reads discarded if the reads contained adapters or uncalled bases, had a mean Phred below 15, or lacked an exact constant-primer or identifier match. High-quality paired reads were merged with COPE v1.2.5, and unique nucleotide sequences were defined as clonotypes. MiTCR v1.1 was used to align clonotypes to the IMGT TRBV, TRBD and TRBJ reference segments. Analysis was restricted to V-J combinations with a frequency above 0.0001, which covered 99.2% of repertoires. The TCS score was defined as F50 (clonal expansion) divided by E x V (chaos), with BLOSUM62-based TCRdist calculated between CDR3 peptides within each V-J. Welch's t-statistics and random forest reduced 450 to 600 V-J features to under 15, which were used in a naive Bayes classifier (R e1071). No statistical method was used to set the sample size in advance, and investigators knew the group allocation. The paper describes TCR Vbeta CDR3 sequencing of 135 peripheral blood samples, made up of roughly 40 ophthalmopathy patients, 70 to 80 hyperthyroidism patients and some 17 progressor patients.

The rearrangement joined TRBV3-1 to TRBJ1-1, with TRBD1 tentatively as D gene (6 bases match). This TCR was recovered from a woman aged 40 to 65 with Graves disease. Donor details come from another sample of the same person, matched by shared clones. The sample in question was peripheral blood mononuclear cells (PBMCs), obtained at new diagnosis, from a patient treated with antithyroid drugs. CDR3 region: CASSRRGNTEAFF. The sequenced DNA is TGTGCCAGCAGTCGCAGGGGGAACACTGAAGCTTTCTTT.